This TCR beta chain was found in a study of siplizumab effects on memory and regulatory T cells. General study findings and limits: Alloreactive sequences traceable to unstimulated CD4+ memory cells declined significantly under siplizumab.

The CDR3 totals 13 residues. Germline CDR1 SEHNR, CDR2 FQNEAQ (reference sequence). V was pared by 6 bases and J by 7 bases, with 12 bases between. Assay used: immunoSEQ multiplex PCR; TCRdb lists only in-frame clones, some missing. The sample records about 110,000 clones, about nine tenths being singletons. This clone was seen a single time. What it binds is unknown. The chain links TRBV7-9 to TRBJ2-2; perhaps TRBD1 as D (5 bases). This TCR came from a human donor in good health. Sequencing was performed on CD4+ T cells sorted from blood. The CDR3 loop is CASSPLRGGELFF. The CDR3 DNA follows: TGTGCCAGCAGTCCCCTTAGGGGCGGGGAGCTGTTTTTT.